This TCR beta chain was profiled in a study of blood T cell repertoires in COVID-19. Germline CDR1 LGHNT, CDR2 FRNRAP. CDR3 length: 12 residues. Trimming removed 6 bases at V and 7 bases at J, with 13 bases between. Sequenced by immunoSEQ multiplex PCR; TCRdb stores in-frame clones only, minus some. The profile shows tens of thousands of clones, approximately 80% of them singletons. The specimen sequenced was peripheral blood. This clonotype was sampled from a human donor in a cohort sampled during active COVID-19. V usage is TRBV12-5 and J usage is TRBJ2-7; a weak D match, TRBD1 (6 bases). The CDR3 DNA sequence: TGTGCTAGTGGACAGGGTGTCGGGGAGCAGTACTTC. Its protein is CASGQGVGEQYF.